The rows below give T cell receptor beta chains drawn from one sample of a study of cytomegalovirus exposure and HLA in healthy donors. Sequenced by immunoSEQ multiplex PCR; TCRdb stores in-frame clones only, minus some. The sample yields 200,000 to 300,000 clones, around four fifths seen once. Input material: PBMCs. These TCRs come from a boy between 10 and 17 years old in good health and CMV-seronegative. Each CDR3 is given with its conserved first and last residue. D genes are given only for firm matches. A row's size may be missing; if present it is once, few, many or a size class.

length	V	D	J	size	DNA	CDR3
14	TRBV27	-	TRBJ2-7	once	TGTGCCAGCAGTTTAAGGGGAAGGGAACGCGAGCAGTACTTC	CASSLRGREREQYF
15	TRBV12-2	-	TRBJ2-5	-	TGTGCAAGTCGCACAACTACGAGGTACTCGGAGACCCAGTACTTC	CASRTTTRYSETQYF
17	TRBV5-1	TRBD2	TRBJ2-1	-	TGCGCCAGCAGCTTGGTCTATCTAGCGGAGATATACAATGAGCAGTTCTTC	CASSLVYLAEIYNEQFF
15	TRBV7-3	TRBD2	TRBJ2-3	-	TGTGCCAGCAGCTTAGAGGCGGGAGGTGGTGATACGCAGTATTTT	CASSLEAGGGDTQYF
13	TRBV6-4	-	TRBJ2-5	-	TGCGCCAGCACCGAGGGCTCTAAAGAGACCCAGTACTTC	CASTEGSKETQYF
13	TRBV5-1	-	TRBJ1-5	once	TGCGCCAGCAGCCTCACAGGGAATCAGCCCCAGCATTTT	CASSLTGNQPQHF
13	TRBV5-6	TRBD2	TRBJ2-5	-	TGTGCCAGCAGCTTGGAGGGAGGGGAGACCCAGTACTTC	CASSLEGGETQYF
18	TRBV10-3	-	TRBJ1-2	once	TGTGCCATCAGTGAGTCTTCCGAAAAAGCCATAAATAACTATGGCTACACCTTC	CAISESSEKAINNYGYTF
17	TRBV12-5	TRBD1	TRBJ1-1	-	TGTGCTAGTGGTTTGGTATGGGAGGACAGGGGGCGCACTGAAGCTTTCTTT	CASGLVWEDRGRTEAFF
15	TRBV19	-	TRBJ1-5	-	TGTGCCAGTAGTATAGGTCAGGGGACGGGGCAGCCCCAGCATTTT	CASSIGQGTGQPQHF
14	TRBV5-6	TRBD1	TRBJ2-7	-	TGTGCCAGCAGCTCGACAGGGTTCCCGTACGAGCAGTACTTC	CASSSTGFPYEQYF
17	TRBV19	-	TRBJ1-2	-	TGTGCCAGTAGTATAGATTCGACGGCTCCGGGAGACTATGGCTACACCTTC	CASSIDSTAPGDYGYTF
19	TRBV4-1	TRBD2	TRBJ2-1	once	TGCGCCAGCAGCCAAGATCGAATCCTAGAGGGGAGGGCCGTTGCTGAGCAGTTCTTC	CASSQDRILEGRAVAEQFF
13	TRBV2	-	TRBJ1-2	-	TGTGCCACCAGGACTTCACCCAACTATGGCTACACCTTC	CATRTSPNYGYTF
13	TRBV6-5	TRBD2	TRBJ2-5	few	TGTGCCAGCAGTCCCCTCGGGGGGGAGACCCAGTACTTC	CASSPLGGETQYF
13	TRBV6-5	-	TRBJ1-2	-	TGTGCCAGCAGTTATCGACAGGTAGCTGGCTACACCTTC	CASSYRQVAGYTF
15	TRBV30	TRBD1	TRBJ1-4	-	TGTGCCTGGAGTGACTGGACAGGCGGTAATGAAAAACTGTTTTTT	CAWSDWTGGNEKLFF
16	TRBV11-3	TRBD2	TRBJ2-3	-	TGTGCCAGCAGCTTTGACTGGCGGGAGCGTACAGATACGCAGTATTTT	CASSFDWRERTDTQYF
14	TRBV6-1	TRBD1	TRBJ1-1	-	TGTGCCAGCGGCCTGGGACAGATGAACACTGAAGCTTTCTTT	CASGLGQMNTEAFF
15	TRBV6-5	-	TRBJ2-7	few	TGTGCCAGCAGTTACTCCGGCGGGCCAGACTACGAGCAGTACTTC	CASSYSGGPDYEQYF
12	TRBV29-1	-	TRBJ1-1	once	TGCAGCGTTGAAGGCCAGACAATTGAAGCTTTCTTT	CSVEGQTIEAFF
13	TRBV11-3	-	TRBJ1-5	-	TGTGCCAGCAGCTTAAACCAGGATCAGCCCCAGCATTTT	CASSLNQDQPQHF
16	TRBV9	-	TRBJ1-1	-	TGTGCCAGCAGCGTAGTACTCGGGGGGTCGAACACTGAAGCTTTCTTT	CASSVVLGGSNTEAFF
12	TRBV10-3	-	TRBJ1-1	once	TGTGCCATCAGGGCACCGAACACTGAAGCTTTCTTT	CAIRAPNTEAFF
14	TRBV7-9	-	TRBJ2-4	-	TGTGCCAGCAGCTCCGGGACAAGAGGGGACATTCAGTACTTC	CASSSGTRGDIQYF